Below, one T cell receptor (beta chain) is given with its context. Other DNA sequences of this sample code for an identical CDR3. These data come from a study of Ad26.COV2.S vaccination and SARS-CoV-2 variants. The treatment: over 15 received Ad26.COV2.S at low or high dose, single or two shots; about 5 received placebo; per-sample allocation not given. At day 63 after the first vaccine or placebo injection, samples were drawn. Germline V CDR1 and CDR2: SGHTA, FQGNSA. This CDR3 is 14 amino acids long. Between the trimmed V and J ends, which lost 5 bases and 0 bases, there was a span of 11 bases. TCRdb keeps only in-frame clones here, not all; method: immunoSEQ multiplex PCR. The table includes a few hundred thousand clones, 70% to 90% detected once.

Sequences were derived from peripheral blood, sampled in a trial of Ad26.COV2.S vaccine versus placebo. The receptor was isolated from a person between 18 and 59 years old who received the Ad26.COV2.S COVID-19 vaccine or a placebo. The chain recombines TRBV7-2 with TRBJ2-7, with D possibly TRBD1 on 5 matching bases. Here the CDR3 DNA reads TGTGCCAGCAGCCTGGAAAGGGGCTCCTACGAGCAGTACTTC. Protein sequence: CASSLERGSYEQYF.